The 16 T cell receptor beta chains below come from one sample, sequenced in a study of Ad26.COV2.S vaccination and SARS-CoV-2 variants. Documented treatment: roughly 19 received Ad26.COV2.S at low or high dose, single or two shots; about 5 received placebo; per-sample allocation not given. Specimen acquisition occurred on day 63 following the initial vaccine or placebo injection. TCRdb's table, derived via immunoSEQ multiplex PCR, lists solely in-frame clones and lacks some. The data contain hundreds of thousands of clones, roughly nine tenths of them singletons. The sample was peripheral blood, taken in a trial of Ad26.COV2.S vaccine versus placebo. The origin of the receptors is a person aged 18-65 years who received the Ad26.COV2.S COVID-19 vaccine or a placebo.

To note about this clone: Other DNA sequences in the same sample also yield this CDR3. The chain combines TRBV18 with TRBJ2-2, with D uncertain. The CDR3 extends over 12 amino acids. CDR1 and CDR2 (germline): KGHSH, LQKENI. V dropped 3 bases and J dropped 4 bases, with 3 bases sitting between them. The CDR3 is CASSPSTGELFF. The CDR3 nucleotides read TGTGCCAGCTCACCGAGCACCGGGGAGCTGTTTTTT.

V usage is TRBV19 and J usage is TRBJ1-1, with 8 bases fitting TRBD1. CDR3 length equals 14 residues. Looked up from germline, CDR1 is LNHDA and CDR2 is SQIVND (reference sequence). V lost 4 bases and J lost 5; bases outside the gene matches: 6. In DNA, the CDR3 is TGTGCCAGTAGTACCCCAAGGACAGGGACTGAAGCTTTCTTT. This translates into CASSTPRTGTEAFF.

J is TRBJ1-2 and V is TRBV4-1, with D unclear. Germline CDR1 and CDR2: MGHRA and YSYEKL. V lost 2 bases, J lost 6 bases, and 16 bases lay in between. This CDR3 is 15 amino acids long. The CDR3 loop reads CASSQLLRREHGYTF. CDR3 DNA sequence: TGCGCCAGCAGCCAACTCCTTCGCCGGGAACATGGCTACACCTTC.

The chain combines TRBV11-3 with TRBJ2-3; D possibly uses TRBD1 or TRBD2 (7 bases each). Germline-derived CDR1 and CDR2 are SGHNT and YENEEA. V was cut by 5 bases and J by 0 bases, with 12 bases left in between. CDR3 length equals 15 residues. CDR3 in amino acids: CASSPGGGSTDTQYF. CDR3 coding DNA: TGTGCCAGCAGCCCAGGGGGGGGAAGCACAGATACGCAGTATTTT.

The chain's CDR3 is CASSYSRTGGGLVDEQYV. Here the CDR3 DNA reads TGTGCCAGCAGTTATTCTCGGACAGGGGGCGGTCTGGTCGACGAGCAGTACGTC. The J gene is TRBJ2-7, the V gene TRBV6-2 or TRBV6-3, with 11 bases identical to TRBD1. CDR1 is MNHEY, CDR2 SVGEGT, per germline. This CDR3 is built from 18 residues. The junction had 15 bases not matched to a gene; V was cut back by 3 bases and J by 5 bases.

The rearrangement uses TRBV18 and TRBJ2-1; maybe TRBD2 (7 bases). CDR1 is KGHSH, CDR2 LQKENI, per germline. There are 14 residues in the CDR3. Trimming left V 3 bases short and J 3 bases short, with 9 bases between. CDR3: CASSPGGLYNEQFF. The DNA of the CDR3 is TGTGCCAGCTCACCGGGGGGGCTCTACAATGAGCAGTTCTTC.

V is TRBV2 and J is TRBJ1-2; 7 nucleotides align to TRBD1. Per the germline V gene, CDR1 is SNHLY and CDR2 is FYNNEI. The CDR3 has 12 residues. V lost 8 bases to trimming and J lost 8 bases; unmatched junction nucleotides: 8. CDR3 amino acids: CASATTGDGYTF. As DNA, the CDR3 is TGTGCCAGCGCGACCACAGGGGACGGCTACACCTTC.

This rearrangement joins TRBV19 to TRBJ2-3; tentatively, D is TRBD2 (6 bases). The ends were cut back, 6 bases at V and 2 bases at J, with 15 bases in the middle. Germline V gives CDR1 LNHDA, CDR2 SQIVND (reference sequence). The CDR3 totals 15 residues. This CDR3 reads CASSLGTELTDTQYF. CDR3 DNA sequence: TGTGCCAGTAGCCTCGGGACTGAACTCACAGATACGCAGTATTTT.

The chain employs TRBV5-1 and TRBJ2-7; D may be TRBD1 (6 bases). The V and J ends lost 4 bases and 7 bases respectively, with 15 bases between them. This CDR3 spans 13 amino acids. CDR1 and CDR2 (germline): SGHRS, YFSETQ. The CDR3 reads CASSLTGSREQYF. The DNA for the CDR3 is TGCGCCAGCAGCCTGACAGGTTCTCGGGAGCAGTACTTC.

The rearrangement links TRBV5-5 to TRBJ2-1; 9 bases fit TRBD2. Germline assignment: CDR1 SGHKS and CDR2 YYEKEE (reference sequence). The CDR3 loop spans 14 amino acids. V was clipped by 1 base and J by 15 bases; unmatched bases: 11. In nucleotides, the CDR3 is TGTGCCAGCAGCTTGCGTAGTAGCGGGGGCGAGGGGTTCTTC. Translating gives CASSLRSSGGEGFF.

This chain connects TRBV24-1 to TRBJ1-2; 7 bases align to TRBD1. Looked up from germline, CDR1 is KGHDR and CDR2 is SFDVKD. V lost 2 bases to trimming and J lost 4 bases; unmatched junction nucleotides: 6. This CDR3 is 15 amino acids long. The CDR3 bases are TGTGCCACCAGTGATTCCCGCCAGGGGGGCTATGGCTACACCTTC. Its translation: CATSDSRQGGYGYTF.

This clone came up a few times. The chain couples TRBV5-6 to TRBJ2-7; 9 bases are shared with TRBD2. Germline values: CDR1 SGHDT, CDR2 YYEEEE. This CDR3 contains 16 residues. V lost 1 base and J lost 1; bases outside the gene matches: 6. CDR3 DNA sequence: TGTGCCAGCAGCTTGCTTGCGGGAGGGCCGTCCTACGAGCAGTACGTC. Its translation is CASSLLAGGPSYEQYV.

The chain combines TRBV24-1 with TRBJ2-3; the D is unclear. Germline V lookup: CDR1 KGHDR, CDR2 SFDVKD. Trimming stripped 4 bases from V and 5 bases from J, with 9 bases between. The CDR3 loop spans 13 amino acids. The CDR3 reads CATSDVILDTQYF. In DNA, the CDR3 is TGTGCCACCAGTGACGTTATTTTAGATACGCAGTATTTT.

The chain recombines TRBV12-3 or TRBV12-4 with TRBJ1-5; no definite D call. This CDR3 has 13 residues. V lost 3 bases, J lost 6 bases, and 9 bases lay in between. CDR3 residues: CASSFESRQPQHF. CDR3 bases: TGTGCCAGCAGTTTTGAGTCTCGTCAGCCCCAGCATTTT.

The chain carries TRBV28 and TRBJ2-3; no clear D. Per the germline V gene, CDR1 is MDHEN and CDR2 is SYDVKM. The CDR3 contains 11 residues. The V end lost 7 bases, the J end lost 13 bases, and 15 bases lay between the germline ends. Written as DNA, the CDR3 is TGTGCCAGCAACTCTGCCTCTAGGAAGTATTTT. The encoded protein is CASNSASRKYF.

The count of this clone is one. The genes are TRBV19 and TRBJ2-1; a possible D gene is TRBD2 (6 bases). The V gene's germline CDR1 is LNHDA and CDR2 SQIVND (reference sequence). This CDR3 spans 14 amino acids. The V end was cut by 0 bases, the J end by 10 bases, with 13 bases between. The CDR3 bases are TGTGCCAGTAGTATAGATCCACGGGGGACCGAGCAGTTCTTC. It specifies CASSIDPRGTEQFF.